One and the same sample provided the 14 T cell receptor beta chains below, sequenced in a study of cytomegalovirus exposure and HLA in healthy donors. PCR primers comprised 60 Vbeta and 13 Jbeta primers. Clones were sequenced by immunoSEQ multiplex PCR, and TCRdb holds only the in-frame ones, with some missing. This sample has approximately 200,000 clones, with 75% to 85% found just once. Sequencing was performed on PBMCs. Receptor source: a woman aged 50 to 60 in good health and CMV-seropositive.

This chain links TRBV6-5 with TRBJ2-1, with a tentative D call TRBD1 (6 bases). Per the germline V gene, CDR1 is MNHEY and CDR2 is SVGAGI. The germline V and J ends were trimmed by 5 bases and 7 bases, with 12 bases remaining between them. The CDR3 contains 13 residues. CDR3 bases: TGTGCCAGCAGTGGCAGGGGTGGTAATGAGCAGTTCTTC. Amino acids: CASSGRGGNEQFF.

This clone was counted a few times. CDR3 sequence reads: CASSLIGGLTDTQYF. CDR3 DNA: TGTGCCAGCAGCCTAATCGGGGGGCTCACAGATACGCAGTATTTT. V usage is TRBV7-2 and J usage is TRBJ2-3; D perhaps matches TRBD2 (7 bases). Trimming shortened V by 5 bases and J by 2 bases, and 14 bases separated the two germline ends. Germline V lookup: CDR1 SGHTA, CDR2 FQGNSA. CDR3 length: 15 amino acids.

The chain is built from TRBV5-1 and TRBJ2-7; 9 bases line up with TRBD2. Germline CDR1 and CDR2: SGHRS and YFSETQ. V gave up 4 bases and J gave up 4 bases; unmatched junction bases: 12. The CDR3 sequence is 16 residues long. Written as DNA, the CDR3 is TGCGCCAGCAGCCCGGCCGGTACTAGCGGGTTGTACGAGCAGTACTTC. It yields the protein CASSPAGTSGLYEQYF. The full variable domain, rest sourced from reference TRBV5-1 and TRBJ2-7, is KAGVTQTPRYLIKTRGQQVTLSCSPISGHRSVSWYQQTPGQGLQFLFEYFSETQRNKGNFPGRFSGRQFSNSRSEMNVSTLELGDSALYLCASSPAGTSGLYEQYFGPGTRLTVT.

This chain links TRBV9 with TRBJ2-1; 14 nucleotides line up with TRBD2. Germline trimming cut 4 bases from V and 10 bases from J; bases unmatched to any gene: 10. Germline V CDR1 and CDR2: SGDLS, YYNGEE. The CDR3 length is 16 residues. Here the CDR3 reads CASSTTGLAGAREQFF. DNA of the CDR3: TGTGCCAGCAGCACAACGGGACTAGCGGGAGCCAGAGAGCAGTTCTTC.

This chain uses TRBV11-2 with TRBJ2-7; 13 bases are a match to TRBD2. This CDR3 spans 16 amino acids. Germline V CDR1 and CDR2: SGHAT, FQNNGV. V shed 5 bases, J shed 6 bases, and the junction held 10 bases outside the gene matches. This CDR3 is CASSPIRGLAGREQYF. DNA for the CDR3: TGTGCCAGCAGCCCCATTAGGGGACTAGCGGGACGCGAGCAGTACTTC.

CDR3 loop: CSALTRDEQYF. CDR3 DNA sequence: TGCAGTGCACTAACTAGGGACGAGCAGTACTTC. The J gene is TRBJ2-7, the V gene TRBV20-1; possibly TRBD2 for D (5 bases). The CDR3 is 11 residues long. From germline, CDR1 is DFQATT and CDR2 SNEGSKA (reference sequence). The V and J ends lost 6 bases and 5 bases respectively, with 11 bases between them.

Points on this clone: Its ends do not fully match the called genes, so a read error is possible. The V and J genes are TRBV7-9 and TRBJ2-2; D is undetermined. In germline, CDR1 is SEHNR, CDR2 FQNEAQ (reference sequence). The CDR3 covers 13 residues. The CDR3 region is CSSSSVTAGELFF. The CDR3 nucleotides read TGTTCCAGCAGCTCCGTTACGGCCGGGGAGCTGTTTTTT. Full variable domain (outside the CDR3, taken from reference TRBV7-9 and TRBJ2-2): DTGVSQNPRHKITKRGQNVTFRCDPISEHNRLYWYRQTLGQGPEFLTYFQNEAQLEKSRLLSDRFSAERPKGSFSTLEIQRTEQGDSAMYLCSSSSVTAGELFFGEGSRLTVL.

The V call is TRBV21-1, the J call TRBJ1-1. TRBV21-1 is given as a pseudogene. The CDR3 loop spans 13 amino acids. The CDR3 coding sequence is TGTGCCAGCAGCAATAGGAGGGGCACTGAAGCTTTCTTT. Translation gives CASSNRRGTEAFF.

Concerning this clone itself: The identical CDR3 is also encoded by other nucleotide sequences in the sample. The CDR3 nucleotides are TGCGCCAGCAGCTTGGACAGGGGATACGAGCAGTACTTC. Residues: CASSLDRGYEQYF. The chain recombines TRBV5-1 with TRBJ2-7; 7 bases are shared with TRBD1. Germline V gene lookup returns CDR1 SGHRS and CDR2 YFSETQ. V shed 0 bases, J shed 4 bases, and the junction held 1 base outside the gene matches. The CDR3 is made up of 13 amino acids.

In its sample, this clone was seen once. The V call is TRBV28, the J call TRBJ2-7, with unresolved D. The CDR3 totals 13 residues. Germline values: CDR1 MDHEN, CDR2 SYDVKM. The germline V and J ends were trimmed by 2 bases and 3 bases, with 8 bases remaining between them. CDR3 in DNA: TGTGCCAGCAGTTTACCGGGTCACTACGAGCAGTACTTC. Translation gives CASSLPGHYEQYF.

The chain links TRBV5-4 to TRBJ1-2, with 8 bases fitting TRBD1. The germline CDR1 and CDR2 sequences are SGHNT and YYREEE (reference sequence). J was trimmed by 8 bases and V by 3 bases; bases with no gene match: 9. The CDR3 is made up of 14 amino acids. CDR3: CASSSGQGQWGYTF. The CDR3 DNA follows: TGTGCCAGCAGCTCTGGACAGGGACAGTGGGGCTACACCTTC.

This clone was picked up a small number of times. V and J are TRBV10-3 and TRBJ1-2; 7 bases agree with TRBD1. J was trimmed by 6 bases and V by 0 bases; bases with no gene match: 13. Germline CDR1 is ENHRY and CDR2 is SYGVKD. The length of the CDR3 is 17 residues. CDR3 region: CAISESRQGANGDGYTF. The CDR3 DNA sequence: TGTGCCATCAGTGAGTCGAGACAGGGAGCGAATGGTGATGGCTACACCTTC.

Only a few counts were recorded for this clone. The CDR3 DNA reads as TGCGCCAGCAGCCAAGTAGGGACAGGGGAAGGCTACACCTTC. It specifies CASSQVGTGEGYTF. The chain uses TRBV4-3 and TRBJ1-2; 10 bases are a match to TRBD1. Germline V gene lookup returns CDR1 LGHNA and CDR2 YSLEER. This CDR3 has 14 amino acids. Trimming at V came to 1 base and at J to 8 bases, leaving 4 bases not matched to a gene.

The chain links TRBV27 to TRBJ2-3, with D hard to call. Trimming took 5 bases from V and 3 from J, leaving 18 bases between them. CDR3 length: 16 amino acids. Germline V gene sequence: CDR1 MNHEY, CDR2 SMNVEV (reference sequence). The CDR3 DNA is TGTGCCAGCAGTCCGCCGAAAGCGCGGTTTACAGATACGCAGTATTTT. This encodes CASSPPKARFTDTQYF.